This entry lists 26 T cell receptor beta chains sequenced from one sample in a study of blood T cell repertoires in COVID-19. Here immunoSEQ multiplex PCR was the method, and the copy in TCRdb shows in-frame clones only, minus some. The sample includes about 130,000 clones, around 83% seen only once; the top ten take around 3%. The sequencing input was peripheral blood. These receptors originate from an elderly woman with COVID-19, enrolled during active disease.

This clone appeared a few times. The chain joins TRBV10-3 to TRBJ2-2; tentative D call: TRBD1 (6 bases). This CDR3 has 16 residues. From germline, CDR1 is ENHRY and CDR2 SYGVKD. V lost 6 bases and J lost 4, with 18 bases in between. The CDR3 reads CAIRENRDTVTGELFF. The CDR3 DNA reads TGTGCCATCAGAGAGAACCGGGACACAGTCACCGGGGAGCTGTTTTTT.

The chain recombines TRBV11-1 with TRBJ2-5; TRBD2 matches at 8 bases. Germline CDR1 reads SGHAT; CDR2 reads FQDESV (reference sequence). This CDR3 comprises 14 residues. The ends lost 5 bases at V and 5 bases at J; junction bases unmatched: 7. DNA for the CDR3: TGTGCCAGCAGCCCCGGGGGGGGGCCGGAGACCCAGTACTTC. This encodes CASSPGGGPETQYF.

The chain employs TRBV9 and TRBJ2-6, with TRBD2 as a possible D gene (6 bases). The germline V gene has CDR1 SGDLS and CDR2 YYNGEE. V was clipped by 4 bases and J by 2 bases, with 16 bases between them. CDR3 length equals 17 residues. The CDR3 nucleotides are TGTGCCAGCAGCCTCAACCGACTAGAGCCTGGGGCCAACGTCCTGACTTTC. Amino acids: CASSLNRLEPGANVLTF.

This sequence joins TRBV7-2 and TRBJ2-3, with a possible D match to TRBD2 (6 bases). CDR1 is SGHTA, CDR2 FQGNSA, per germline. V gave up 1 base and J gave up 5 bases, with 13 bases separating them. The CDR3 covers 15 residues. CDR3 DNA sequence: TGTGCCAGCAGCTTAGTTGGAGGGGTGGTAGATACGCAGTATTTT. Translation gives CASSLVGGVVDTQYF.

This clone came up a few times. This chain links TRBV7-2 with TRBJ1-5; weak D call: TRBD1 (5 bases). The V end was cut by 0 bases, the J end by 7 bases, with 16 bases between. The length of the CDR3 is 16 residues. Germline CDR1 and CDR2: SGHTA and FQGNSA. The CDR3 protein is CASSLAVSGRGQPQHF. For the CDR3, the DNA is TGTGCCAGCAGCTTAGCTGTATCAGGGAGGGGACAGCCCCAGCATTTT.

The chain employs TRBV5-1 and TRBJ2-2, with D maybe TRBD1 (5 bases). The CDR3 runs to 16 residues. V was shortened by 0 bases and J by 0 bases, with 9 bases between the two germline ends. Germline V gene data show CDR1 as SGHRS and CDR2 as YFSETQ. The CDR3 region has the DNA TGCGCCAGCAGCTTGGACGCCAGGGCGAACACCGGGGAGCTGTTTTTT. Encoded protein: CASSLDARANTGELFF.

The V gene is TRBV14, the J gene TRBJ2-7, with 14 bases lining up with TRBD2. Looked up from germline, CDR1 is SGHDN and CDR2 is FVKESK. The length of the CDR3 is 17 residues. V lost 3 bases, J lost 2 bases, and 6 bases stayed unmatched. In nucleotides, the CDR3 is TGTGCCAGCAGCCATCCGAAGGGACTAGCGGGAGCCTACGAGCAGTACTTC. It specifies CASSHPKGLAGAYEQYF.

The chain is built from TRBV5-1 and TRBJ2-7; D perhaps matches TRBD2 (6 bases). V lost 6 bases, J lost 1 base, and 17 bases lay in between. This CDR3 spans 15 amino acids. CDR1 is SGHRS, CDR2 YFSETQ, per germline. Written as DNA, the CDR3 is TGCGCCAGCAATGTTAACGGGGGACCTTCCTACGAGCAGTACTTC. It encodes CASNVNGGPSYEQYF. Complete variable domain (other parts from reference TRBV5-1 and TRBJ2-7): KAGVTQTPRYLIKTRGQQVTLSCSPISGHRSVSWYQQTPGQGLQFLFEYFSETQRNKGNFPGRFSGRQFSNSRSEMNVSTLELGDSALYLCASNVNGGPSYEQYFGPGTRLTVT.

This clone has just one count. The rearrangement uses TRBV19 and TRBJ1-2; 10 positions match TRBD1. V lost 9 bases, J lost 7 bases, and 5 bases stayed unmatched. Germline CDR1 LNHDA, CDR2 SQIVND (reference sequence). CDR3 size: 12 residues. CDR3 sequence reads: CASRRTGGGYTF. CDR3 coding DNA: TGTGCCAGCCGACGGACAGGGGGTGGCTACACCTTC. The full variable domain, with the rest looked up from reference TRBV19 and TRBJ1-2, is DGGITQSPKYLFRKEGQNVTLSCEQNLNHDAMYWYRQDPGQGLRLIYYSQIVNDFQKGDIAEGYSVSREKKESFPLTVTSAQKNPTAFYLCASRRTGGGYTFGSGTRLTVV.

This chain joins TRBV28 and TRBJ1-2, with D possibly TRBD1 on 6 matching bases. The CDR3 consists of 14 residues. Germline-derived CDR1 and CDR2 are MDHEN and SYDVKM. With 4 bases removed from V and 7 bases from J, the gap between germline ends came to 16 bases. The DNA of the CDR3 is TGTGCCAGCAGTTGGGGGGGACAAACTGGTGGCTACACCTTC. Translated: CASSWGGQTGGYTF.

This rearrangement joins TRBV7-2 to TRBJ2-1, with a weak D call TRBD1 (6 bases). CDR3 length: 14 amino acids. V lost 1 base and J lost 12, with 16 bases in between. Germline V gene data show CDR1 as SGHTA and CDR2 as FQGNSA. CDR3 sequence: CASSLGLRDKGQFF. CDR3 DNA: TGTGCCAGCAGCTTAGGGCTTAGGGACAAGGGGCAGTTCTTC.

The chain has TRBV6-1 and TRBJ2-2; 15 positions agree with TRBD2. The CDR3 has 16 amino acids. Trimming removed 4 bases from V and 6 bases from J; junction bases left unmatched: 3. Germline V CDR1 and CDR2: MNHNS, SASEGT. The CDR3 reads CASSVRTSGRAGELFF. The CDR3 DNA sequence: TGTGCCAGCAGTGTACGGACTAGCGGGAGGGCCGGGGAGCTGTTTTTT.

The chain's CDR3 is CASSRPRQAEAFF. For the CDR3, the DNA is TGTGCCAGCAGCCGCCCCAGACAAGCTGAAGCTTTCTTT. The chain links TRBV5-6 to TRBJ1-1; the D is unclear. The CDR3 length is 13 residues. Germline V lookup: CDR1 SGHDT, CDR2 YYEEEE. V was shortened by 4 bases and J by 6 bases, with 13 bases between the two germline ends.

The chain uses TRBV4-1 and TRBJ2-5; the match to TRBD1 covers 8 bases. There are 15 residues in the CDR3. After removal of 4 bases from V and 2 bases from J, the junction contained 6 bases not matched to a gene. CDR1 and CDR2 from the germline V gene are MGHRA and YSYEKL. For the CDR3, the DNA is TGCGCCAGCAGCCGTGGACAGGGTAATCAAGAGACCCAGTACTTC. Protein: CASSRGQGNQETQYF.

This clone occurred a few times. The chain has TRBV11-1 and TRBJ2-7; 7 bases fit TRBD2. With 2 bases clipped from V and 4 bases from J, the junction kept 8 bases outside the gene matches. The length of the CDR3 is 15 residues. In germline, CDR1 is SGHAT, CDR2 FQDESV (reference sequence). The CDR3 nucleotides read TGTGCCAGCAGCTTATCTCTAGCGGAGAGTTACGAGCAGTACTTC. Protein: CASSLSLAESYEQYF.

A word on this clone: Other DNA sequences in the sample encode the same CDR3. The J gene is TRBJ2-6, the V gene TRBV28, with D maybe TRBD1 (5 bases). The CDR3 spans 15 residues. In germline, CDR1 is MDHEN, CDR2 SYDVKM. Trimming removed 1 base at V and 2 bases at J, with 6 bases between. The CDR3: CASSLLGAGANVLTF. The CDR3 bases are TGTGCCAGCAGTTTATTAGGGGCTGGGGCCAACGTCCTGACTTTC. The entire variable domain, with the rest obtained from reference TRBV28 and TRBJ2-6, is as follows: DVKVTQSSRYLVKRTGEKVFLECVQDMDHENMFWYRQDPGLGLRLIYFSYDVKMKEKGDIPEGYSVSREKKERFSLILESASTNQTSMYLCASSLLGAGANVLTFGAGSRLTVL.

The V and J genes are TRBV4-3 and TRBJ1-4; no definite D call. V lost 0 bases to trimming and J lost 4 bases, with 12 bases between them. This CDR3 contains 16 residues. Germline assignment: CDR1 LGHNA and CDR2 YSLEER. CDR3 in amino acids: CASSQDLSGLNEKLFF. For the CDR3, the DNA is TGCGCCAGCAGCCAAGATTTGTCGGGTCTTAATGAAAAACTGTTTTTT.

The chain couples TRBV27 to TRBJ2-4, with 7 bases aligning to TRBD1. This CDR3 is built from 17 residues. V was clipped by 4 bases and J by 0 bases; unmatched bases: 9. Germline CDR1 is MNHEY and CDR2 is SMNVEV (reference sequence). CDR3 amino acids: CASSSRDRAVAKNIQYF. CDR3 sequence (DNA): TGTGCCAGCAGTTCACGAGACAGGGCCGTAGCCAAAAACATTCAGTACTTC.

The rearrangement links TRBV5-1 to TRBJ2-3; 10 bases line up with TRBD2. CDR3 length equals 17 residues. Germline V CDR1 and CDR2: SGHRS, YFSETQ. V trimming: 1 base; J trimming: 5 bases; junction bases outside the gene matches: 10. The CDR3 loop reads CASSLSLAGVGGDTQYF. The CDR3 nucleotides read TGCGCCAGCAGCTTGTCCCTAGCGGGAGTCGGGGGAGATACGCAGTATTTT.

This clone was detected only a few times. This chain links TRBV13 with TRBJ2-1, with a tentative D call TRBD2 (6 bases). CDR1 and CDR2 (germline): PRHDT, FYEKMQ (reference sequence). CDR3 length: 15 amino acids. Trimming shortened V by 0 bases and J by 2 bases, and 8 bases separated the two germline ends. DNA for the CDR3: TGTGCCAGCAGCTTAGGCGGGAGCGCCTACAATGAGCAGTTCTTC. Its protein product is CASSLGGSAYNEQFF.

The chain employs TRBV3-1 (or the pseudogene TRBV3-2) and TRBJ2-1; D ambiguous. This CDR3 has 14 amino acids. Germline V gene sequence: CDR1 LGHDT, CDR2 YNNKEL (reference sequence). Trimming took off 7 bases at V and 1 base at J, with 11 bases between the two ends. CDR3 protein: CASNDGRSYNEQFF. The CDR3 nucleotides are TGTGCCAGCAACGACGGCAGGTCCTACAATGAGCAGTTCTTC.

In DNA form, the CDR3 reads TGCGCCAGCAGAATGACGGGGTACGAGCAGTACTTC. It translates to CASRMTGYEQYF. The V gene is TRBV23-1, the J gene TRBJ2-7, with D possibly being TRBD2 (5 bases). TRBV23-1 is recorded as an ORF, its role being uncertain. The CDR3 is 12 residues long. V lost 6 bases and J lost 4, with 10 bases in between.

The rearrangement joins TRBV6-5 to TRBJ1-1, with 9 positions matching TRBD1. Germline-derived CDR1 and CDR2 are MNHEY and SVGAGI. The CDR3 has 14 amino acids. V lost 6 bases to trimming and J lost 4 bases; unmatched junction nucleotides: 6. The CDR3 reads CASSPDRGGTEAFF. The CDR3 DNA reads as TGTGCCAGCAGCCCGGACAGGGGAGGCACTGAAGCTTTCTTT.

This chain uses TRBV3-1 (or the pseudogene TRBV3-2) with TRBJ2-7; TRBD2 matches at 8 bases. The CDR3 runs to 16 residues. Germline V gene data show CDR1 as LGHDT and CDR2 as YNNKEL (reference sequence). Losses at the gene ends were 7 bases for V and 1 base for J; bases not matched to a gene: 12. CDR3 DNA: TGTGCCAGCACCAAGGTTGGGGCTAGCGGGTCCTACGAGCAGTACTTC. It encodes CASTKVGASGSYEQYF.

This clone appeared a single time. The rearrangement uses TRBV5-4 and TRBJ2-1, with 9 nucleotides matching TRBD2. The CDR3 runs to 17 residues. The trim removed 4 bases at V and 5 bases at J, leaving 13 bases unmatched. CDR1 and CDR2 from the germline V gene are SGHNT and YYREEE (reference sequence). The CDR3 sequence: CASSLPVGREGNNEQFF. For the CDR3, the DNA is TGTGCCAGCAGCCTCCCCGTGGGGCGGGAGGGCAACAATGAGCAGTTCTTC.

As to this clone: Within the sample, other DNA sequences also encode this same CDR3. V usage is TRBV19 and J usage is TRBJ1-5; TRBD1 is a possible D gene (5 bases). Germline V CDR1 and CDR2: LNHDA, SQIVND (reference sequence). CDR3 size: 16 residues. V was cut by 3 bases and J by 4 bases, with 16 bases left in between. CDR3 bases: TGTGCCAGTAGTATGAAGTCAGGGAGGGTTAATCAGCCCCAGCATTTT. It specifies CASSMKSGRVNQPQHF.